This T cell receptor beta chain was recorded in a study of T cell responses to AZD1222 COVID-19 vaccine. Study observations and caveats: Spike was spanned by vaccine-associated CD4 TCRs, with dominance at 160-218 and 743-854. Among AZD1222 vaccinees, only six were seropositive at baseline.

Recipients boosted at about 4 weeks or about 12 weeks are pooled. Germline lookup yields CDR1 MDHEN and CDR2 SYDVKM. The length of the CDR3 is 14 residues. Profiling relied on immunoSEQ multiplex PCR, and the TCRdb table lists in-frame clones only, not all of them. The table lists around 130,000 clones, roughly 86% of them singletons. A single count supports this clone. What it binds is not known. Its ends do not fully match the called genes, so a read error is possible. The source material was peripheral blood, sampled 28 days after the second AZD1222 dose. This receptor was obtained from an adult who received the AZD1222 COVID-19 vaccine. V usage is TRBV28 and J usage is TRBJ2-5, with TRBD2 matching over 7 bases. CDR3 nucleotide sequence: TGTGCCGGCAGTTCTCGGGGAGGGAGTGAGACCCAGTACTTC. It translates to CAGSSRGGSETQYF. Filled out from reference TRBV28 and TRBJ2-5, the complete variable domain reads DVKVTQSSRYLVKRTGEKVFLECVQDMDHENMFWYRQDPGLGLRLIYFSYDVKMKEKGDIPEGYSVSREKKERFSLILESASTNQTSMYLCAGSSRGGSETQYFGPGTRLLVL.